This T cell receptor beta chain was obtained from a study of shared clonotypes between healthy human individuals. General study findings and limits: A handful of donors shared about 5% of their naive CD4 clonotypes. Genetic and exposure-history diversity was limited by the small donor number.

Germline V CDR1 and CDR2: SGHRS, YFSETQ. This CDR3 has 14 amino acids. V was pared by 4 bases and J by 4 bases, with 5 bases of the junction left unmatched. Clones were read by immunoSEQ multiplex PCR, and TCRdb kept only the in-frame ones, dropping some. The sample has around 2.5 million clones, 93% seen once. This clone was seen only once. Its antigen remains unknown. The specimen was naive CD4+ T cells from PBMCs. Subset given: CD45RA+ positively selected. The chain recombines TRBV5-1 with TRBJ2-7; 10 nucleotides align to TRBD1. This receptor was obtained from a man aged 18 to 35 in good health. Some clones in this sample may be carry-over from other donors' samples. The CDR3 nucleotides are TGCGCCAGCAGCAAGACAGGGGGCGCGTACGAGCAGTACTTC. Translated, it gives CASSKTGGAYEQYF.